This T cell receptor beta chain is from a study of blood T cells in healthy people across ages. Primers used in a second PCR of about 6 to 12 cycles were a sample-barcoded 5' primer and a J-beta primer mix. TCRdb independently ran MiXCR on the 5' RACE reads; one entry per CDR3 protein. This sample has roughly 730,000 distinct CDR3 sequences, with about 61% found just once. The CDR3 has 16 residues. Trimming took off 0 bases at V and 3 bases at J, with 14 bases between the two ends. Germline lookup yields CDR1 LGHNA and CDR2 YNFKEQ. The sample consisted of blood. The sequence was collected from a man aged 40-49 years in good health. This chain connects TRBV4-2 to TRBJ1-2; D is ambiguous. As DNA, the CDR3 is TGTGCCAGCAGCCAAGATTACGAGACGAGGGACTATGGCTACACCTTC. Amino acid sequence: CASSQDYETRDYGYTF.